This T cell receptor beta chain emerged from a study of graft-versus-host responses after intestinal transplantation (dated by TCRdb to about 2021). Concerning the study at large: Recipients received multivisceral, liver-intestinal, or isolated intestinal transplants. A peak of at least 4% donor T cells among recipient peripheral blood mononuclear cells was the definition used for donor T cell macrochimerism. Every recipient was given anti-thymocyte globulin induction, then maintenance tacrolimus and steroids for 3 to 4 years. The cohort enrolled some 23 intestinal transplant recipients including one retransplant, and 3 patients lacking pretransplant specimens were excluded. To identify alloreactive clones, pre-transplant mixed lymphocyte reaction products were sequenced and then compared with unstimulated pre-transplant donor and recipient T cells. Rather than going through the commercial service, samples from a few later patients were sequenced in-house on an Illumina MiSeq and processed with MiXCR. After intestinal transplantation, graft-versus-host and host-versus-graft alloreactive T cell clones were followed in the graft, circulation and bone marrow using bulk TCR-beta CDR3 sequencing.

CDR1 SGHRS and CDR2 YFSETQ were looked up in the germline V gene. V is cut by 4 bases and J by 4 bases, and the space between the germline ends is 11 bases. The CDR3 numbers 13 residues from cysteine through phenylalanine. Only the CDR3 part of the read is kept: 39 bases, read in frame from the first base. The paper's findings and limits, for the study overall: The conclusions were limited by the relatively low number and heterogeneity of the intestinal transplant patients. GvH clones were found in recipient bone marrow, and some of the GvH clones appeared earlier in ileal mucosa or blood, which is consistent with an intestinal mucosal origin. Early after transplant, declines in HvG clones were associated with peak levels of circulating GvH clones. High GvH to HvG T cell clonal ratios were observed in the allografts of patients with donor T cell macrochimerism.

Of note for this clone: This clone's antigen is unknown. No base quality information exists; no much larger clone differs at one position.

The sample's time point label, decoded: cells obtained before transplantation from donor or recipient. CD3+CD4+ and CD3+CD8+ populations were FACS-sorted from unstimulated pre-transplant donor and recipient cells taken from spleen or lymph nodes. Libraries were prepared through the immunoSEQ multiplex PCR assay. In most patients, genomic DNA was isolated using the Qiagen DNeasy Blood and Tissue Kit and sent frozen to Adaptive Biotechnologies for TCR sequencing. High-throughput TCR-beta CDR3 sequencing of genomic DNA from most patients was performed by Adaptive Biotechnologies. Under the source paper's analysis protocol: TCR sequencing data for around 19 patients were retrieved from Adaptive's ImmunoSEQ software; three other patients were processed with MiXCR and VDJtools. CD4 versus CD8 sorting errors were corrected by removing sequences found in both subsets at a frequency ratio below 5:1. CDR3 nucleotide sequences shared by donor and recipient were removed because the origin of these sequences could not be assigned. To count as alloreactive, a clone needed at least 2-fold expansion over unstimulated cells and a minimum CFSE-low frequency of 0.002% (template counts) or 0.001% (read counts). Mappable clones were those detected in sequenced pre-transplant spleen, lymph node, or MLR CFSE-low populations of the donor or recipient. Cumulative frequency of alloreactive clones was calculated as a percentage of all sequences weighted by copy number. TCRdb re-hosts the immuneACCESS table, in-frame sequences only. Its copies lack some clones; in the studies checked, an unresolved V gene accounts for under half of them, and the cause for the rest is not known. V, J and clone size were drawn from that table, and D and trimming were deduced from the DNA. The sample includes some 86,000 clones, with roughly 91% observed a single time. The biggest ten clones account for over 0.08% of the sample.

The V and J genes are TRBV5-1 and TRBJ1-2, and TRBD1 may be the D gene, going by 5 matching bases. The sequenced sample was unstimulated CD4+ T cells sorted from spleen or lymph node cells, obtained before intestinal transplant. This TCR came from a human donor who received an intestinal transplant. The CDR3 is CASSPTVAYGYTF. Here is the DNA: TGCGCCAGCAGCCCGACAGTCGCCTATGGCTACACCTTC. With the rest looked up from the reference TRBV5-1 and TRBJ1-2 genes rather than sequenced, the full variable domain is KAGVTQTPRYLIKTRGQQVTLSCSPISGHRSVSWYQQTPGQGLQFLFEYFSETQRNKGNFPGRFSGRQFSNSRSEMNVSTLELGDSALYLCASSPTVAYGYTFGSGTRLTVV.